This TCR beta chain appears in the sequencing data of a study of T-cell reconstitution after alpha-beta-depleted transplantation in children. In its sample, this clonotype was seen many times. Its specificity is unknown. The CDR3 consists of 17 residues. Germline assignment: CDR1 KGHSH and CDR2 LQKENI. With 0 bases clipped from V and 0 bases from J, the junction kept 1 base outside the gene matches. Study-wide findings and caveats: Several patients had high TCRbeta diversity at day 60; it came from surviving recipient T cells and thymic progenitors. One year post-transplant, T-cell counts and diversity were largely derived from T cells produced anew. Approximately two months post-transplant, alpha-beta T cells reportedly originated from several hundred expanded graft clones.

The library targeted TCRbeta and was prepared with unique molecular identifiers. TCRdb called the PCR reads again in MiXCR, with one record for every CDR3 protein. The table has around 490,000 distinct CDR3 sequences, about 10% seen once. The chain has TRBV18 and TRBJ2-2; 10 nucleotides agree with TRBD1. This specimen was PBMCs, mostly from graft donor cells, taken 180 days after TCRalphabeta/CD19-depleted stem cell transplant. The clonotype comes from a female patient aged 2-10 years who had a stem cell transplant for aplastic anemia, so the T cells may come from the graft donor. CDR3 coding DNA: TGTGCCAGCTCACCACCGGGACAGGGGTCGAACACCGGGGAGCTGTTTTTT. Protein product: CASSPPGQGSNTGELFF.